This T cell receptor (beta chain) was captured in a study of response to subunit inactivated influenza vaccine. Study results and limitations: The authors put forward the suggestion that each seasonal influenza vaccination may bring in only a limited number of new T cells.

From the RT-PCR reads, TCRdb called clonotypes with MiXCR, one entry per CDR3 protein. The table lists hundreds of thousands of distinct CDR3 sequences, over 9.5% of them singletons. This clonotype was picked up many times. Its target is unknown. Sequences were derived from PBMCs from blood, sampled on the day of vaccination. The TCR was taken from a man aged 50 to 60 who received an inactivated influenza vaccine.

CDR3 sequence: CASSFPPGQGYEQYF. CDR3 DNA: TGTGCCAGCAGTTTCCCTCCGGGACAGGGCTACGAGCAGTACTTC. The chain links TRBV28 to TRBJ2-7; 9 positions match TRBD1. Germline V CDR1 and CDR2: MDHEN, SYDVKM. The CDR3 totals 15 residues. V lost 3 bases to trimming and J lost 3 bases; unmatched junction nucleotides: 6. The full variable domain, with the rest looked up from reference TRBV28 and TRBJ2-7, is DVKVTQSSRYLVKRTGEKVFLECVQDMDHENMFWYRQDPGLGLRLIYFSYDVKMKEKGDIPEGYSVSREKKERFSLILESASTNQTSMYLCASSFPPGQGYEQYFGPGTRLTVT.